The clone carrying this T cell receptor (beta chain) was detected once. Clones were read by immunoSEQ multiplex PCR, and TCRdb kept only the in-frame ones, dropping some. Here the sample spans approximately 300,000 clones, approximately 88% being singletons. The entry originates in a study of blood T cell repertoires in COVID-19. The overall study: Samples representing acute and convalescent COVID-19 were sourced from the United States, Italy and Spain.

Germline loops: CDR1 ENHRY, CDR2 SYGVKD. This CDR3 is 18 amino acids long. Trimming at V came to 6 bases and at J to 9 bases, leaving 19 bases not matched to a gene. Sequenced input: peripheral blood. The sequence derives from a woman aged 50 to 60 with active or convalescent COVID-19. The chain carries TRBV10-3 and TRBJ1-6; TRBD1 agrees at 8 bases. DNA of the CDR3: TGTGCCATCAGGGGGGACAGGACGAAGCTTTTGTCCGGTTCACCCCTCCACTTT. It yields the protein CAIRGDRTKLLSGSPLHF.